Following are 25 T cell receptor beta chains from one sample sequenced in a study of cytomegalovirus exposure and HLA in healthy donors. 13 Jbeta primers and 60 Vbeta primers were used for the PCR. The method was immunoSEQ multiplex PCR; TCRdb's version includes in-frame clones alone and lacks a portion of them. The profile shows 99,000 or so clones, about 75% of them singletons. The sample consisted of PBMCs. These receptors originate from a man in his sixties in good health and CMV-seropositive.

Only a few counts were recorded for this clone. This chain joins TRBV6-5 and TRBJ2-1, with TRBD1 matching over 7 bases. V shed 0 bases, J shed 9 bases, and the junction held 8 bases outside the gene matches. Germline CDR1 reads MNHEY; CDR2 reads SVGAGI. The CDR3 contains 15 residues. This CDR3 reads CASSYSNRGFGEQFF. CDR3 DNA: TGTGCCAGCAGTTACTCGAACAGGGGATTCGGTGAGCAGTTCTTC.

The chain carries TRBV6-5 and TRBJ1-2; 7 bases are a match to TRBD1. CDR3 length: 14 residues. V shed 4 bases and J 4 bases; nucleotides not matched to a gene: 6. Germline CDR1 is MNHEY and CDR2 is SVGAGI. The CDR3 sequence: CASSSGTATYGYTF. In nucleotides, the CDR3 is TGTGCCAGCAGTTCTGGGACAGCGACCTATGGCTACACCTTC.

The genes are TRBV18 and TRBJ1-4; no reliable D call. The CDR3 covers 15 residues. The V gene lost 6 bases and the J gene lost 2 bases, with 13 bases spanning the gap. Germline V lookup: CDR1 KGHSH, CDR2 LQKENI. In DNA, the CDR3 is TGTGCCAGCTCCCTCTTTTCGCGGACTAATGAAAAACTGTTTTTT. Its translation: CASSLFSRTNEKLFF. Using reference TRBV18 and TRBJ1-4 for the parts outside the CDR3, the full variable domain is NAGVMQNPRHLVRRRGQEARLRCSPMKGHSHVYWYRQLPEEGLKFMVYLQKENIIDESGMPKERFSAEFPKEGPSILRIQQVVRGDSAAYFCASSLFSRTNEKLFFGSGTQLSVL.

This clone was seen a single time. A read error may produce the germline difference seen at one junction end. The chain joins TRBV14 to TRBJ2-7; the D is unclear. CDR1 is SGHDN and CDR2 is FVKESK in the germline V gene. This CDR3 has 12 amino acids. The CDR3 is CASSQFSNVLNF. CDR3 coding DNA: TGTGCCAGCAGCCAATTTTCGAACGTACTGAACTTC.

The V gene is TRBV7-9, the J gene TRBJ1-5; tentatively, D is TRBD1 (6 bases). Germline V gives CDR1 SEHNR, CDR2 FQNEAQ (reference sequence). Trimming cost V 5 bases and J 3 bases, with 20 bases left between them. The CDR3 is made up of 17 amino acids. Here the CDR3 DNA reads TGTGCCAGCAGCCTCGAGGCTCAGGGGAATGACAATCAGCCCCAGCATTTT. It specifies CASSLEAQGNDNQPQHF.

V is TRBV27 and J is TRBJ2-1, with D tentatively TRBD2 (5 bases). CDR1 is MNHEY and CDR2 is SMNVEV in the germline V gene (reference sequence). The CDR3 consists of 15 residues. V lost 5 bases to trimming and J lost 0 bases, with 11 bases between them. The CDR3 DNA follows: TGTGCCAGCAGTCCCTCGGGGAGCTCCTACAATGAGCAGTTCTTC. Translation: CASSPSGSSYNEQFF.

The V gene is TRBV5-1, the J gene TRBJ1-1, with a weak D call TRBD1 (5 bases). Trimming took 2 bases from V and 2 from J, leaving 10 bases between them. The CDR3 runs 14 residues. CDR1 SGHRS and CDR2 YFSETQ come from the germline V gene. The CDR3 DNA sequence: TGCGCCAGCAGCTTTAGACAGTTCAACACTGAAGCTTTCTTT. Its translation: CASSFRQFNTEAFF.

The chain combines TRBV4-2 with TRBJ2-6; D is uncertain. The CDR3 contains 17 residues. Germline CDR1 and CDR2: LGHNA and YNFKEQ. Trimming cost V 0 bases and J 0 bases, with 9 bases left between them. The CDR3 nucleotides are TGTGCCAGCAGCCAAGATCTGGCGGCCTCTGGGGCCAACGTCCTGACTTTC. Translated, it gives CASSQDLAASGANVLTF.

The V call is TRBV29-1, the J call TRBJ2-3; TRBD2 agrees at 13 bases. V dropped 1 base and J dropped 2; count of bases not matched to a gene: 15. The germline gives CDR1 SQVTM, CDR2 ANQGSEA. The CDR3 loop spans 20 amino acids. The CDR3 sequence: CSVEGSGTSGELPATDTQYF. The CDR3 DNA reads TGCAGCGTTGAAGGGTCTGGGACTAGCGGGGAACTACCCGCCACAGATACGCAGTATTTT.

The genes are TRBV9 and TRBJ2-2, with D possibly matching TRBD1 (5 bases). Germline assignment: CDR1 SGDLS and CDR2 YYNGEE. V was pared by 0 bases and J by 8 bases, with 14 bases between. The CDR3 spans 15 residues. The CDR3 reads CASSVGRVEWGELFF. The CDR3 nucleotides read TGTGCCAGCAGCGTAGGCAGGGTCGAATGGGGGGAGCTGTTTTTT. The variable domain in full, with the rest retrieved from reference TRBV9 and TRBJ2-2, is DSGVTQTPKHLITATGQRVTLRCSPRSGDLSVYWYQQSLDQGLQFLIQYYNGEERAKGNILERFSAQQFPDLHSELNLSSLELGDSALYFCASSVGRVEWGELFFGEGSRLTVL.

The rearrangement uses TRBV7-8 and TRBJ1-5, with 7 bases identical to TRBD1. CDR1 and CDR2 from the germline V gene are SGHVS and FQNEAQ. This CDR3 contains 14 residues. V was pared by 2 bases and J by 4 bases, with 2 bases of the junction left unmatched. The DNA of the CDR3 is TGTGCCAGCAGCTTAAGACAGGGAAATCAGCCCCAGCATTTT. It yields the protein CASSLRQGNQPQHF.

This clone was detected a few times. V and J are TRBV27 and TRBJ2-6; tentative D call: TRBD2 (5 bases). CDR3 length equals 14 residues. Germline CDR1 MNHEY, CDR2 SMNVEV (reference sequence). V was clipped by 3 bases and J by 2 bases, with 5 bases between them. The CDR3 bases are TGTGCCAGCAGTTTCGGGGCTGGGGCCAACGTCCTGACTTTC. Protein: CASSFGAGANVLTF.

V is TRBV9 and J is TRBJ1-2; tentatively, D is TRBD1 (5 bases). CDR1 is SGDLS, CDR2 YYNGEE, per germline. The CDR3 consists of 15 residues. The V and J ends lost 0 bases and 1 base respectively, with 10 bases between them. CDR3 sequence: CASSVAGGLNYGYTF. CDR3 coding DNA: TGTGCCAGCAGCGTAGCGGGGGGTCTTAACTATGGCTACACCTTC.

A single count supports this clone. The chain recombines TRBV11-3 with TRBJ2-2, with D maybe TRBD1 (5 bases). The germline V gene encodes CDR1 SGHNT and CDR2 YENEEA. Deletions cut 1 base from V and 3 bases from J, with 9 bases between. This CDR3 contains 15 residues. CDR3 sequence (DNA): TGTGCCAGCAGCTTAGGGGGCAGGGACACCGGGGAGCTGTTTTTT. Translating gives CASSLGGRDTGELFF.

This clone has ten or more counts. The chain links TRBV18 to TRBJ1-5, with a weak D call TRBD1 (5 bases). CDR3 length equals 19 residues. Trimming removed 2 bases from V and 2 bases from J, with 22 bases in between. Germline V gives CDR1 KGHSH, CDR2 LQKENI. The CDR3 loop reads CASSPGTGDLRAGNQPQHF. The DNA for the CDR3 is TGTGCCAGCTCACCAGGGACGGGAGATTTGAGAGCAGGCAATCAGCCCCAGCATTTT.

The chain recombines TRBV6-5 with TRBJ1-2; D is uncertain. Germline CDR1 is MNHEY and CDR2 is SVGAGI. V lost 0 bases to trimming and J lost 4 bases, with 6 bases between them. This CDR3 region has 13 residues. CDR3 nucleotides: TGTGCCAGCAGTTACTCGAGTTCCTATGGCTACACCTTC. This codes for CASSYSSSYGYTF.

This chain connects TRBV7-9 to TRBJ2-7; 9 bases match TRBD1. Germline assignment: CDR1 SEHNR and CDR2 FQNEAQ (reference sequence). This CDR3 is 15 amino acids long. V shed 5 bases and J 0 bases; nucleotides not matched to a gene: 5. The CDR3 bases are TGTGCCAGCAGCGTACCGGGACAGGGCTCCTACGAGCAGTACTTC. Encoded protein: CASSVPGQGSYEQYF.

This clone has only a few counts. The genes are TRBV6-5 and TRBJ1-6; possible D gene TRBD1, 5 bases. CDR3 length equals 14 residues. Germline lookup yields CDR1 MNHEY and CDR2 SVGAGI. Trimming took 0 bases from V and 9 from J, leaving 9 bases between them. The CDR3 here is CASSYSTGGSPLHF. CDR3 sequence (DNA): TGTGCCAGCAGTTACTCGACGGGGGGTTCACCCCTCCACTTT.

CDR3 sequence (DNA): TGTGCCAGTATGGGACAGGGTGTCTCCTTTGGCGAGCAGTACTTC. Its translation: CASMGQGVSFGEQYF. The chain combines TRBV19 with TRBJ2-7; 9 bases match TRBD1. The CDR3 spans 15 residues. The junction had 13 bases not matched to a gene; V was cut back by 7 bases and J by 6 bases. Per the germline V gene, CDR1 is LNHDA and CDR2 is SQIVND (reference sequence). The variable domain in full, completed from reference TRBV19 and TRBJ2-7, reads DGGITQSPKYLFRKEGQNVTLSCEQNLNHDAMYWYRQDPGQGLRLIYYSQIVNDFQKGDIAEGYSVSREKKESFPLTVTSAQKNPTAFYLCASMGQGVSFGEQYFGPGTRLTVT.

This chain connects TRBV6-6 to TRBJ2-3, with D possibly being TRBD2 (5 bases). The V end lost 8 bases, the J end lost 3 bases, and 12 bases lay between the germline ends. Germline V gene lookup returns CDR1 MNHNY and CDR2 SVGAGI (reference sequence). The CDR3 covers 13 residues. Written as DNA, the CDR3 is TGTGCCAGCCGACGGGGAGAGACAGATACGCAGTATTTT. Its protein product is CASRRGETDTQYF.

This clone was recorded once. This chain joins TRBV25-1 and TRBJ2-3, with TRBD1 matching over 8 bases. From germline, CDR1 is MGHDK and CDR2 SYGVNS. The CDR3 loop spans 13 amino acids. With V trimmed by 6 bases and J by 5 bases, 4 bases remained unmatched. In DNA, the CDR3 is TGTGCCAGCAGCCGGACAGGGAGAGATACGCAGTATTTT. This codes for CASSRTGRDTQYF.

This clone was detected once. This rearrangement joins TRBV5-1 to TRBJ2-7, with D tentatively TRBD1 (6 bases). Per the germline V gene, CDR1 is SGHRS and CDR2 is YFSETQ. With 3 bases removed from V and 0 bases from J, the gap between germline ends came to 16 bases. The CDR3 runs to 16 residues. CDR3 region: CASSWTLTGLSYEQYF. CDR3 DNA sequence: TGCGCCAGCAGCTGGACCCTGACAGGCCTCTCCTACGAGCAGTACTTC.

V and J are TRBV18 and TRBJ2-1, with 14 bases aligning to TRBD2. V lost 3 bases, J lost 8 bases, and 9 bases stayed unmatched. Germline V gene lookup returns CDR1 KGHSH and CDR2 LQKENI. The CDR3 sequence is 17 residues long. The CDR3 DNA follows: TGTGCCAGCTCACCCCGGACTAGCGGGGGGATTTGGGATGAGCAGTTCTTC. Encoded protein: CASSPRTSGGIWDEQFF.

The V gene is TRBV19, the J gene TRBJ1-4; 8 positions match TRBD1. CDR3 size: 14 residues. The ends lost 6 bases at V and 8 bases at J; junction bases unmatched: 8. CDR1 is LNHDA and CDR2 is SQIVND in the germline V gene (reference sequence). For the CDR3, the DNA is TGTGCCAGTAGGTCAGGGGGCTCACGGGAAAAACTGTTTTTT. It encodes CASRSGGSREKLFF.

The chain uses TRBV7-2 and TRBJ2-4; possible D gene TRBD1, 5 bases. The CDR3 is 12 residues long. V was pared by 5 bases and J by 7 bases, with 9 bases between. Germline V gene data show CDR1 as SGHTA and CDR2 as FQGNSA. CDR3 residues: CASSPGHNIQYF. DNA for the CDR3: TGTGCCAGCAGCCCAGGGCACAACATTCAGTACTTC.